The subject of this entry is one TCR beta chain. CDR1 is MNHEY and CDR2 is SVGAGI in the germline V gene. CDR3 size: 15 residues. V dropped 0 bases and J dropped 6; count of bases not matched to a gene: 4. This record belongs to a study of CD8+ T cells in alopecia areata. cDNA prepared by RNA extraction and subsequent reverse transcription served as the template for sequencing. Sequencing was performed with immunoSEQ multiplex PCR; in TCRdb, only in-frame clones are kept and a portion is missing. This table holds 150,000 or so clones, about 66% found once. The rearrangement links TRBV6-5 to TRBJ1-2; 10 positions agree with TRBD1. The clonotype originates from a human donor with alopecia areata. Sample: CD8+ T cells sorted from blood, taken at week 0. The CDR3 DNA reads as TGTGCCAGCAGTTACTCCGGGACAGGGGTGCATGGCTACACCTTC. Protein sequence: CASSYSGTGVHGYTF.